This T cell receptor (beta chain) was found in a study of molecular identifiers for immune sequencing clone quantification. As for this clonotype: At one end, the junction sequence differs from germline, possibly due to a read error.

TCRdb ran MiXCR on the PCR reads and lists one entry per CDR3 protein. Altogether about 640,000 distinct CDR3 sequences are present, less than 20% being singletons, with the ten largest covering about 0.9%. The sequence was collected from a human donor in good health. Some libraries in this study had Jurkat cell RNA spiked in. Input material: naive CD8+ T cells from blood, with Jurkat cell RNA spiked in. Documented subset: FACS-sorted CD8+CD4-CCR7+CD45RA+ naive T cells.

The CDR3 DNA sequence: TGTGCCAGCAGCTTACGAGGCTACGAGCTGTACTTC. Translation: CASSLRGYELYF. This sequence joins TRBV13 and TRBJ2-7; no clear D. The CDR3 length is 12 residues. Germline values: CDR1 PRHDT, CDR2 FYEKMQ (reference sequence).